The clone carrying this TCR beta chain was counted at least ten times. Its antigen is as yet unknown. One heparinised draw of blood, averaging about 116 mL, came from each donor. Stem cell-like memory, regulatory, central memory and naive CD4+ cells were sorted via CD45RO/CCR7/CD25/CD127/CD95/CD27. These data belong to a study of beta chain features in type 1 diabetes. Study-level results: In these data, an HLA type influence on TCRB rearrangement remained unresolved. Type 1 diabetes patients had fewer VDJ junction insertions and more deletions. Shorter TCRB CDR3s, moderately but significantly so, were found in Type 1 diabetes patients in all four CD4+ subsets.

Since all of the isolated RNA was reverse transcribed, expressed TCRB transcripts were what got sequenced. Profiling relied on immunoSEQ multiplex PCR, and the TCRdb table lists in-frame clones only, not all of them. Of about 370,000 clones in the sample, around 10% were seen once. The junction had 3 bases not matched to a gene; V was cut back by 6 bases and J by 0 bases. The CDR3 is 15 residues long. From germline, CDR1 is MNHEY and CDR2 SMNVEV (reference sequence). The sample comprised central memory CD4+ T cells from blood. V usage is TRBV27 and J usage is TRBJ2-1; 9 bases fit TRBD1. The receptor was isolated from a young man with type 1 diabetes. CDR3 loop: CASRQGASSYNEQFF. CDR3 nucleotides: TGTGCCAGCAGACAGGGGGCGAGCTCCTACAATGAGCAGTTCTTC.